This TCR beta chain was sequenced during a study of regulatory T cells in long-lasting Graves disease. In this sample, this clonotype turned up many times. Relying on iRepertoire HTBI primers and Arm-PCR of CDR3 regions, the team built TCR beta libraries. One entry per CDR3 protein, called by TCRdb with MiXCR from the multiplex PCR reads. The sample consists of some 300,000 distinct CDR3 sequences, 22% of them appearing once. Germline CDR1 and CDR2: MDHEN and SYDVKM. The ends were cut back, 4 bases at V and 4 bases at J, with 10 bases in the middle. The CDR3 length is 13 residues. Stated time point: persistent/refractory GD, antithyroid drugs over 5 years with positive TRAb. From PBMCs, RNA was extracted and then used to make the TCR library.

The chain recombines TRBV28 with TRBJ2-5; D is undetermined. The receptor was derived from a female donor with Graves disease. The sample in question was peripheral blood mononuclear cells (PBMCs), obtained when the disease was refractory, from a patient treated with antithyroid drugs. The CDR3 region is CASSSTRRETQYF. The CDR3 coding sequence is TGTGCCAGCAGTTCTACGAGGAGAGAGACCCAGTACTTC.